The entry below gives a single T cell receptor beta chain sequence along with its context. Its specific antigen is unknown. The read ends 3 residues early relative to the CDR3; the germline J gene fills the gap. The immunoSEQ assay used multiplex PCR to amplify TCR beta CDR3 regions from an average of about 1.1 ug of genomic DNA per sample. Primer bias was corrected in the assay by using a complete synthetic TCR repertoire to establish an amplification baseline. Amplicons were sequenced on the Illumina platform. The authors' pipeline ran thus. Sequences were error-corrected by clustering with frequency ratios and a modified nearest-neighbor algorithm, then analyzed in the immunoSEQ Analyzer with IMGT gene definitions. At each rarefaction depth, TCR richness and evenness were averaged across 20 rarefaction repeats, and samples with fewer sequences than that depth were excluded. V, D and J gene relative abundances were compared between groups with Wilcoxon rank sum tests, applying FDR correction. An intraclass correlation of about 96% for TCR richness and an average of around 76% across 66 gene segments were obtained from the blinded duplicates. TCRdb holds this immuneACCESS table with in-frame rearrangements only. Some clones are missing; in checked studies, unresolved V genes explain under half, and the rest has no known cause. V and J calls and clone size come straight from that table; D and trimming were deduced from the DNA. This sample's table lists about 32,000 clones. The ten largest make up more than 4% of the sample.

This record belongs to a study of T cells in women clearing cervical HPV infection (dated by TCRdb to between 2018 and 2020). Background for the entire study: The cases were over 20 women with histologically confirmed HPV16-related CIN3 or worse, and 2 of these cases were invasive cancers. Controls were under 30 women whose single incident HPV16 infection cleared within 12 months without precancer or cancer developing. Blood from cases was collected at the visit at which the lesion was first identified, whereas blood from controls was collected once infection was no longer detected. For cases, the median interval between lesion detection and blood sampling was around 150 days, with an interquartile range of roughly 85 to 220 days. Since only a few of the women had HLA typing available, the possibility that HLA type was acting as a confounder could not be ruled out. The exploratory proof-of-principle case-control study was nested within the Guanacaste HPV Natural History Study in Costa Rica and compared TCR repertoires across cervical HPV16 outcomes. Cases and controls were matched on age within five years and on year of sample collection. Cases had a median age of approximately 34 years and controls had a median age of around 41, with no significant differences in baseline characteristics. The parent cohort enrolled 8,500 to 11,000 women aged 18 or older in Guanacaste, Costa Rica, during about 1992 to 1995 and followed them for six to eight years. Five blinded duplicates per group were added as quality controls, so that 60 or so samples were obtained: some 50 participants and 10 replicates.

The investigation overall reported the following: T-cell numbers per sample were unknown, so richness differences could reflect varying T-cell content rather than repertoire biology. The cross-sectional design could not show whether associations preceded infection or resulted from it; effector/memory subsets and HPV-specific T cells were not isolated. Cases had lower TRBV6-7 relative abundance than controls (about 0.1% versus 0.15%; Bonferroni P = 0.0008). Random forest classifiers combining richness and V gene abundances distinguished cases from controls with an estimated AUC of less than 0.9. CIN3+ cases had significantly higher TCR repertoire richness than controls across sequencing depths, but evenness did not differ between the groups.

Every participant had a single incident cervical HPV16 infection, and prevalent HPV16 infections were excluded. Cervical HPV DNA was detected with MY09/MY11 PCR, and genotyping was done by dot-blot hybridization. Approximately 15 mL of heparinized blood were centrifuged, and the buffy coat was aliquoted, frozen at -30°C, then stored at -80°C. Genomic DNA was extracted from buffy coat specimens using QIAGEN kits. From the cysteine up to the phenylalanine, the CDR3 has a length of 15 residues. The DNA has 36 bases, all within the CDR3, and is read from base 1. The CDR1 and CDR2 encoded by the germline V gene (reference sequence) are LNHDA and SQIVND.

The rearranged chain carries TRBV19 and TRBJ1-1; 5 matching bases give a weak D call of TRBD1. This TCR was recovered from a woman between 18 and 75 years old with a cervical HPV16 infection that either progressed to CIN3+ or cleared (not recorded which). Specimen: blood buffy coat. CDR3 region: CASSIDADLRGLAFF. The CDR3 DNA, read in part, is TGTGCCAGTAGTATAGATGCGGATCTTAGGGGCCTA.